This T cell receptor (beta chain) was observed in a study of T cell responses to AZD1222 COVID-19 vaccine. With respect to this clone: Antigen specificity is unknown.

The V segment lost 3 bases and the J segment 4 bases; nucleotides outside the gene matches: 5. CDR1 is SGHRS and CDR2 is YFSETQ in the germline V gene. The CDR3 is made up of 15 amino acids. Sequenced by immunoSEQ multiplex PCR; TCRdb stores in-frame clones only, minus some. The table shows 100,000 or so clones, with 70% to 90% occurring only once. Study-level points and caveats: Among spike-specific TCRs, nearly half reportedly target unmutated variant regions. Seropositive at baseline were only six AZD1222 recipients.

Here the sequenced sample was peripheral blood, taken 28 days after the second AZD1222 dose. This chain links TRBV5-1 with TRBJ2-5, with 11 bases aligning to TRBD1. The origin of this receptor is an adult who received the AZD1222 COVID-19 vaccine. The CDR3 loop is CASSSWTGGIETQYF. The CDR3 DNA reads TGCGCCAGCAGCTCCTGGACAGGGGGCATAGAGACCCAGTACTTC.